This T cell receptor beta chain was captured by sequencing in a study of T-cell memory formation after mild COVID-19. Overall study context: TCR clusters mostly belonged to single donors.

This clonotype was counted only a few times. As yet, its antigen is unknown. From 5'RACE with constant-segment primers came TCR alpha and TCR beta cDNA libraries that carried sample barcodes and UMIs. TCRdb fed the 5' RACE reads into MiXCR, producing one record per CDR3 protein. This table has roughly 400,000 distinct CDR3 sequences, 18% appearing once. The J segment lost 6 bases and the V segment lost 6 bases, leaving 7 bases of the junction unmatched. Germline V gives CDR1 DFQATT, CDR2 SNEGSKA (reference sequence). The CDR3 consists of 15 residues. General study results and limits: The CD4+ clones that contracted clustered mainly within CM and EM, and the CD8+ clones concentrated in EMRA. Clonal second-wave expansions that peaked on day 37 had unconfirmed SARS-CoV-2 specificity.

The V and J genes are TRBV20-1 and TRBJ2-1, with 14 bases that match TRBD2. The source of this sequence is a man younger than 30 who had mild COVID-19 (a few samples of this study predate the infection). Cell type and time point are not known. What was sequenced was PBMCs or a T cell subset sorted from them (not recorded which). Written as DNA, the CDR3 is TGCAGTGCCTACCTGACTAGCGGGGGGGCCAATGAGCAGTTCTTC. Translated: CSAYLTSGGANEQFF.